The 13 T cell receptor beta chains listed next were all sequenced from one sample in a study of blood T cell repertoires in COVID-19. Sequencing used immunoSEQ multiplex PCR; TCRdb keeps in-frame clones, though not all of them. The repertoire holds about 260,000 clones, less than 90% seen once, with just under 2% in the top ten. Material: peripheral blood. The receptor source for this set is a man between 25 and 39 years old with active or convalescent COVID-19.

The chain has TRBV10-2 and TRBJ2-5, with 8 bases matching TRBD1. Trimming took 6 bases from V and 4 from J; bases not matched to a gene: 4. The CDR3 spans 13 residues. CDR1 is WSHSY, CDR2 SAAADI, per germline. Here the CDR3 reads CASRLDRAETQYF. The CDR3 DNA follows: TGCGCCAGCAGATTGGACAGGGCAGAGACCCAGTACTTC.

The chain combines TRBV6-5 with TRBJ1-5; D call uncertain. CDR1 is MNHEY, CDR2 SVGAGI, per germline. The CDR3 is made up of 13 amino acids. V was shortened by 3 bases and J by 0 bases, with 3 bases between the two germline ends. The CDR3 loop reads CASSYYSNQPQHF. In DNA form, the CDR3 reads TGTGCCAGCAGTTATTATAGCAATCAGCCCCAGCATTTT.

The rearrangement joins TRBV27 to TRBJ2-2; TRBD2 aligns across 10 bases. V lost 6 bases to trimming and J lost 3 bases; unmatched junction nucleotides: 4. Per germline, CDR1 MNHEY and CDR2 SMNVEV (reference sequence). The CDR3 totals 15 residues. For the CDR3, the DNA is TGTGCCAGCAGGGTAGCGGGGGGCGACACCGGGGAGCTGTTTTTT. Amino acid sequence: CASRVAGGDTGELFF.

The chain couples TRBV2 to TRBJ1-5; D is uncertain. The CDR3 length is 15 residues. Germline V gene lookup returns CDR1 SNHLY and CDR2 FYNNEI. Deletions cut 2 bases from V and 10 bases from J, with 18 bases between. In nucleotides, the CDR3 is TGTGCCAGCAGTGAATCTTCCAGAATGTTCCTCCCCCAGCATTTT. Translated: CASSESSRMFLPQHF.

V gene TRBV25-1 combines with J gene TRBJ1-1, with D perhaps TRBD1 (5 bases). The V end was cut by 5 bases, the J end by 3 bases, with 10 bases between. In germline, CDR1 is MGHDK, CDR2 SYGVNS. This CDR3 has 13 residues. CDR3 bases: TGTGCCAGCAGTCTCGGCAGGGACACTGAAGCTTTCTTT. Translated: CASSLGRDTEAFF. Variable domain in full (rest from reference TRBV25-1 and TRBJ1-1): EADIYQTPRYLVIGTGKKITLECSQTMGHDKMYWYQQDPGMELHLIHYSYGVNSTEKGDLSSESTVSRIRTEHFPLTLESARPSHTSQYLCASSLGRDTEAFFGQGTRLTVV.

The sample holds one count of this clone. The rearrangement joins TRBV6-1 to TRBJ2-3; 12 bases are a match to TRBD2. The germline CDR1 and CDR2 sequences are MNHNS and SASEGT. This CDR3 contains 16 residues. J gave up 1 base and V 2 bases, and 1 base lay outside the gene matches. In nucleotides, the CDR3 is TGTGCCAGCAGTGAACTAGCGGGGGGGGGCACAGATACGCAGTATTTT. Encoded protein: CASSELAGGGTDTQYF.

The rearrangement uses TRBV5-1 and TRBJ1-2; TRBD1 matches at 9 bases. CDR1 and CDR2 from the germline V gene are SGHRS and YFSETQ. The V and J ends lost 1 base and 7 bases, in that order; junction bases with no gene match: 5. The CDR3 is made up of 14 amino acids. CDR3 DNA: TGCGCCAGCAGCTTGACCGGGACAGGGTCTGGCTACACCTTC. Translated: CASSLTGTGSGYTF.

This clone has only one observation. This chain uses TRBV30 with TRBJ1-3; unclear D gene. The CDR3 is made up of 14 amino acids. V was pared by 5 bases and J by 3 bases, with 14 bases between. Germline loops: CDR1 GTSNPN, CDR2 SVGIG (reference sequence). The CDR3 spells CAWGEDWSGNTIYF. In DNA, the CDR3 is TGTGCCTGGGGCGAAGACTGGAGTGGAAACACCATATATTTT.

In regard to this clone: This sample includes further DNA sequences coding for the same CDR3. The chain uses TRBV5-1 and TRBJ2-3, with a possible D match to TRBD2 (5 bases). Germline V gives CDR1 SGHRS, CDR2 YFSETQ. CDR3 size: 14 residues. Trimming shortened V by 0 bases and J by 3 bases, and 8 bases separated the two germline ends. The CDR3: CASSLGLATDTQYF. The CDR3 DNA reads TGCGCCAGCAGCTTGGGGCTAGCAACAGATACGCAGTATTTT.

The chain carries TRBV20-1 and TRBJ2-5; D is uncertain. Germline-derived CDR1 and CDR2 are DFQATT and SNEGSKA (reference sequence). This CDR3 is 11 amino acids long. The ends were cut back, 6 bases at V and 5 bases at J, with 10 bases in the middle. The CDR3 spells CSAEIGETQYF. The CDR3 DNA sequence: TGCAGTGCGGAAATCGGGGAGACCCAGTACTTC.

The chain links TRBV7-2 to TRBJ1-1; 7 bases match TRBD1. CDR1 is SGHTA, CDR2 FQGNSA, per germline. The CDR3 sequence is 13 residues long. Trimming took 6 bases from V and 4 from J; bases not matched to a gene: 5. CDR3 region: CASRTGRPTEAFF. Written as DNA, the CDR3 is TGTGCCAGCAGGACAGGGCGCCCCACTGAAGCTTTCTTT.

The chain employs TRBV10-3 and TRBJ2-1; D unresolved. This CDR3 region has 14 residues. Per germline, CDR1 ENHRY and CDR2 SYGVKD. The V end lost 4 bases, the J end lost 0 bases, and 7 bases lay between the germline ends. The chain's CDR3 is CAISGASSYNEQFF. CDR3 sequence (DNA): TGTGCCATCAGTGGGGCCAGCTCCTACAATGAGCAGTTCTTC.

The chain joins TRBV6-4 to TRBJ2-3, with D uncertain. Germline CDR1 reads MRHNA; CDR2 reads SNTAGT. Trimming removed 0 bases from V and 3 bases from J, with 4 bases in between. This CDR3 contains 13 residues. This chain's CDR3 is CASSDSETDTQYF. For the CDR3, the DNA is TGTGCCAGCAGTGACTCTGAGACAGATACGCAGTATTTT.